A selection of T cell receptor beta chains follows, all from one sample in a study of graft-versus-host responses after intestinal transplantation. No cognate antigen is known for these TCRs. Assay: immunoSEQ multiplex PCR; the TCRdb copy retains only in-frame clones and omits some. The sample lists roughly 69,000 clones; 85% to 95% were seen once. The source was unstimulated CD8+ T cells sorted from spleen or lymph node cells, collected before transplant. All receptors come from a human donor who was the organ donor for an intestinal transplant. Both conserved end residues are part of each CDR3. The D gene is left open where the match is weak. A row's size may be missing; if present it is once, few, many or a size class.

D: TRBD1
J: TRBJ2-7
V: TRBV27
length: 14
size: once
DNA: TGTGCCAGCAGTTTTGAGGGGGCTTCCTACGAGCAGTACTTC
CDR3: CASSFEGASYEQYF

D: NA
J: TRBJ1-1
V: TRBV19
length: 13
size: NA
DNA: TGTGCCAGTAGTCTTTCAGGGAACACTGAAGCTTTCTTT
CDR3: CASSLSGNTEAFF

D: TRBD1
J: TRBJ2-7
V: TRBV19
length: 14
size: NA
DNA: TGTGCCAGTAGTATCCAGGGGACAGCCTCCGAGCAGTACTTC
CDR3: CASSIQGTASEQYF

D: NA
J: TRBJ2-1
V: TRBV28
length: 14
size: NA
DNA: TGTGCCAGCAGTTTCGGGATCTCTAGAAATGAGCAGTTCTTC
CDR3: CASSFGISRNEQFF

D: TRBD2
J: TRBJ2-4
V: TRBV4-1
length: 18
size: NA
DNA: TGCGCCAGCAGCATGACTAGCGGGATCCTTTTAGCCAAAAACATTCAGTACTTC
CDR3: CASSMTSGILLAKNIQYF

D: NA
J: TRBJ1-1
V: TRBV19
length: 14
size: NA
DNA: TGTGCCAGTAGTACCGGACTCATGAACACTGAAGCTTTCTTT
CDR3: CASSTGLMNTEAFF

D: TRBD1
J: TRBJ2-7
V: TRBV19
length: 15
size: NA
DNA: TGTGCCAGTAGTATGGGCTTTGGACAGGGCTACGAGCAGTACTTC
CDR3: CASSMGFGQGYEQYF

D: NA
J: TRBJ2-5
V: TRBV9
length: 14
size: NA
DNA: TGTGCCAGCAGCCCCGCTCTTGGGGAGGAGACCCAGTACTTC
CDR3: CASSPALGEETQYF

D: NA
J: TRBJ2-1
V: TRBV4-2
length: 18
size: NA
DNA: TGTGCCAGCAGCCAAGAGGAGGCGCGCGACCCGTCCTACAATGAGCAGTTCTTC
CDR3: CASSQEEARDPSYNEQFF

D: TRBD2
J: TRBJ2-7
V: TRBV6-5
length: 14
size: NA
DNA: TGTGCCAGCAGTGCACTAGCGGGTGCCTACGAGCAGTACTTC
CDR3: CASSALAGAYEQYF

D: NA
J: TRBJ2-7
V: TRBV9
length: 16
size: NA
DNA: TGTGCCAGCAGCCCCCTGGGGGGAAAAACCCCCTACGAGCAGTACTTC
CDR3: CASSPLGGKTPYEQYF

D: NA
J: TRBJ2-7
V: TRBV28
length: 12
size: once
DNA: TGTGCCAGCAATCTCCCCGGGGACGAGCAGTACTTC
CDR3: CASNLPGDEQYF

D: NA
J: TRBJ1-5
V: TRBV28
length: 14
size: NA
DNA: TGTGCCAGCAGCCCACGGTTGAGCAATCAGCCCCAGCATTTT
CDR3: CASSPRLSNQPQHF

D: NA
J: TRBJ2-1
V: TRBV7-8
length: 11
size: once
DNA: TGTGCCAGCAGCCCGAGCAATGAGCAGTTCTTC
CDR3: CASSPSNEQFF

D: NA
J: TRBJ2-1
V: TRBV7-3
length: 17
size: NA
DNA: TGTGCCAGCAGCTTAAAAGGAGGGGGGGACTCCTACAATGAGCAGTTCTTC
CDR3: CASSLKGGGDSYNEQFF

D: NA
J: TRBJ2-1
V: TRBV6-6
length: 14
size: NA
DNA: TGTGCCAGCACCTTACCGGGAGAGAGAAGTGAGCAGTTCTTC
CDR3: CASTLPGERSEQFF

D: NA
J: TRBJ2-7
V: TRBV7-2
length: 14
size: NA
DNA: TGTGCCAGCAGCTCTTCGGCAGGGTCCTACGAGCAGTACTTC
CDR3: CASSSSAGSYEQYF

D: NA
J: TRBJ2-7
V: TRBV28
length: 15
size: NA
DNA: TGTGCCAGCGCGCCCGACAGCGTACTAACCTACGAGCAGTACTTC
CDR3: CASAPDSVLTYEQYF

D: NA
J: TRBJ1-3
V: TRBV7-6
length: 15
size: NA
DNA: TGTGCCAGCAGCGCCGGGGTCCTCTCTGGAAACACCATATATTTT
CDR3: CASSAGVLSGNTIYF

D: NA
J: TRBJ1-2
V: TRBV6-5
length: 13
size: NA
DNA: TGTGCCAGCACCGACGGCGGCCGATCTGGCTACACCTTC
CDR3: CASTDGGRSGYTF